A selection of T cell receptor beta chains follows, all from one sample in a study of cytomegalovirus exposure and HLA in healthy donors. TCRdb's table, derived via immunoSEQ multiplex PCR, lists solely in-frame clones and lacks some. Altogether some 180,000 clones are present, around 86% being singletons, with the ten largest covering more than 5.5%. What was sequenced was PBMCs. The receptors come from a man aged 25 to 40 in good health and CMV-seropositive. The CDR3 runs from the conserved cysteine through the conserved F or W. D genes are given only for firm matches. Clone size is shown for a subset of rows, as once, few, many or a class of expanded clone.

TRBD2	TRBJ2-1	TRBV28	16	.	TGTGCCAGCAGTTCCCCGACTAGCGGGACCTACAATGAGCAGTTCTTC	CASSSPTSGTYNEQFF
.	TRBJ2-3	TRBV9	15	.	TGTGCCAGCAGCGAGGGAAGTACCGGCACAGATACGCAGTATTTT	CASSEGSTGTDTQYF
TRBD1	TRBJ2-7	TRBV7-2	14	.	TGTGCCAGCAGCCTCGACAGGGGGCCCTACGAGCAGTACTTC	CASSLDRGPYEQYF
TRBD2	TRBJ2-3	TRBV7-7	16	.	TGTGCTAGCAGCTTAACCGGGAGGGCCGGCACAGATACGCAGTATTTT	CASSLTGRAGTDTQYF
.	TRBJ1-1	TRBV6-5	14	.	TGTGCCAGCAGTTACTCTCGGGCGAACACTGAAGCTTTCTTT	CASSYSRANTEAFF
.	TRBJ1-3	TRBV4-3	15	once	TGCGCCAGCAGCCCCCGGCGGGCAGCCGGAAACACCATATATTTT	CASSPRRAAGNTIYF
TRBD1	TRBJ2-1	TRBV9	17	few	TGTGCCAGCAGCGTAGTCAAATCAGGGGGCCGTGCGAATGAGCAGTTCTTC	CASSVVKSGGRANEQFF
.	TRBJ2-3	TRBV29-1	15	.	TGCAGCGTTGTTACCGCCCAGACTTCCACAGATACGCAGTATTTT	CSVVTAQTSTDTQYF
.	TRBJ1-2	TRBV20-1	11	.	TGCAGTGAAGGAAAACGCTATGGCTACACCTTC	CSEGKRYGYTF
TRBD1	TRBJ1-4	TRBV2	15	.	TGTGCCAGCAGTGAAGGCGCAGGGGGAGTAAAGAAACTGTTTTTT	CASSEGAGGVKKLFF
.	TRBJ1-1	TRBV27	15	once	TGTGCCAGCAGTTACCTCAGGGAAGGGGACACTGAAGCTTTCTTT	CASSYLREGDTEAFF
TRBD2	TRBJ2-1	TRBV5-5	17	.	TGTGCCAGCAGCTTGGCGATGGGGGGAGGGCCTAACGATGAGCAGTTCTTC	CASSLAMGGGPNDEQFF
.	TRBJ2-1	TRBV2	11	once	TGTGCCAGCAGTTACCGGGGGGAGCAGTTCTTC	CASSYRGEQFF
.	TRBJ2-7	TRBV7-9	15	.	TGTGCCAGCAGCCCAGAGGGGGGGGAGACCTACGAGCAGTACTTC	CASSPEGGETYEQYF
TRBD2	TRBJ2-5	TRBV30	15	.	TGTGCCTGGAGTGTCATCGGGGGGGGCCAAGAGACCCAGTACTTC	CAWSVIGGGQETQYF
TRBD1	TRBJ2-7	TRBV19	15	.	TGTGCCAGTAGTATGCCGGGACAGGCACCCTACGAGCAGTACTTC	CASSMPGQAPYEQYF
.	TRBJ2-5	TRBV6-5	13	.	TGTGCCAGCAGTAAGACAGTCCTAGCGACCCAGTACTTC	CASSKTVLATQYF
TRBD2	TRBJ2-5	TRBV11-3	16	many	TGTGCCAGCAGCTTAGCGTTCGAAGCGGGGGACGAGACCCAGTACTTC	CASSLAFEAGDETQYF